These 26 T cell receptor beta chains were all obtained from the same sample, sequenced in a study of cytomegalovirus exposure and HLA in healthy donors (dated by TCRdb to 2017 to 2019). Library prep was done by the immunoSEQ multiplex PCR assay. The multiplex PCR relied on a mix of 60 forward primers for TCR Vbeta segments and 13 reverse primers for TCR Jbeta segments. Imported from immuneACCESS, the table was reduced by TCRdb to in-frame sequences with V and J called. These copies leave out some clones; in studies compared against another copy, an unresolved V gene accounts for under half, and the cause of the remainder is not known. The table for this sample lists approximately 110,000 clones; about 59% of them were counted only once. 3.5% to 4% of the sample is taken by the ten largest. Material: PBMCs. These receptors all come from a young man in good health and CMV-seropositive.

The chain carries TRBV19 and TRBJ2-7, with D unclear. CDR1 and CDR2 from the germline V gene are LNHDA and SQIVND (reference sequence). The V end was cut by 4 bases, the J end by 7 bases, with 8 bases between. CDR3 length: 11 amino acids. CDR3 loop: CASSNGLEQYF. CDR3 in DNA: TGTGCCAGTAGTAACGGTCTTGAGCAGTACTTC.

This clone has a handful of counts. The CDR3 region has the DNA TGTGCCAGCAGTCCGTTCCTCCAGGGGAGAGGGGAGCAGTACTTC. The encoded protein is CASSPFLQGRGEQYF. The chain uses TRBV27 and TRBJ2-7; weak D call: TRBD1 (6 bases). This CDR3 has 15 residues. Deletions cut 5 bases from V and 7 bases from J, with 21 bases between. CDR1 is MNHEY and CDR2 is SMNVEV in the germline V gene (reference sequence).

This chain uses TRBV19 with TRBJ2-1; 7 bases agree with TRBD1. J gave up 2 bases and V 2 bases, and 3 bases lay outside the gene matches. The germline V gene has CDR1 LNHDA and CDR2 SQIVND (reference sequence). The CDR3 runs to 15 residues. CDR3 in amino acids: CASSIKGAAYNEQFF. CDR3 nucleotide sequence: TGTGCCAGTAGTATAAAGGGGGCGGCCTACAATGAGCAGTTCTTC.

A few counts support this clone. The V and J genes are TRBV15 and TRBJ1-1; 7 positions match TRBD1. Germline values: CDR1 LNHNV, CDR2 YYDKDF (reference sequence). The CDR3 spans 14 residues. With 4 bases clipped from V and 5 bases from J, the junction kept 7 bases outside the gene matches. CDR3 protein: CATSTSTGWTEAFF. CDR3 coding DNA: TGTGCCACCAGCACATCGACAGGGTGGACTGAAGCTTTCTTT.

The chain couples TRBV5-1 to TRBJ2-1; 9 bases match TRBD2. The CDR3 spans 15 residues. Unmatched junction bases numbered 5, after V lost 0 bases and J lost 7 bases. From germline, CDR1 is SGHRS and CDR2 YFSETQ. The CDR3 spells CASSLEGGGGNEQFF. The DNA of the CDR3 is TGCGCCAGCAGCTTGGAAGGCGGGGGGGGTAATGAGCAGTTCTTC.

The rearrangement uses TRBV6-5 and TRBJ1-5; unclear D gene. Looked up from germline, CDR1 is MNHEY and CDR2 is SVGAGI. Trimming left V 6 bases short and J 0 bases short, with 12 bases between. The CDR3 extends over 15 amino acids. The CDR3 nucleotides are TGTGCCAGCAGGATCAGCGCCCATAGCAATCAGCCCCAGCATTTT. Protein sequence: CASRISAHSNQPQHF.

V and J are TRBV7-2 and TRBJ2-1; the match to TRBD2 covers 8 bases. The CDR3 extends over 14 amino acids. Germline lookup yields CDR1 SGHTA and CDR2 FQGNSA. V was clipped by 4 bases and J by 15 bases; unmatched bases: 14. CDR3 sequence: CASSSPFAGGRGFF. CDR3 bases: TGTGCCAGCAGCTCCCCCTTTGCGGGGGGCCGCGGGTTCTTC. The full variable domain, completed using reference TRBV7-2 and TRBJ2-1, is GAGVSQSPSNKVTEKGKDVELRCDPISGHTALYWYRQSLGQGLEFLIYFQGNSAPDKSGLPSDRFSAERTGGSVSTLTIQRTQQEDSAVYLCASSSPFAGGRGFFGPGTRLTVL.

The chain carries TRBV2 and TRBJ1-6; possible D gene TRBD1, 5 bases. V shed 6 bases and J shed 5 bases, with 8 bases lying between them. This CDR3 contains 13 residues. From germline, CDR1 is SNHLY and CDR2 FYNNEI. This CDR3 reads CASRTANNSPLHF. The CDR3 DNA sequence: TGTGCCAGCAGGACAGCTAATAATTCACCCCTCCACTTT.

The chain joins TRBV15 to TRBJ1-2; D not certain. The V gene lost 1 base and the J gene lost 0 bases, with 18 bases spanning the gap. Germline lookup yields CDR1 LNHNV and CDR2 YYDKDF (reference sequence). There are 18 residues in the CDR3. Here the CDR3 DNA reads TGTGCCACCAGCAGAGGGGGTCGGGGTGCCGGCCCTAACTATGGCTACACCTTC. It encodes CATSRGGRGAGPNYGYTF. Complete variable domain (other parts from reference TRBV15 and TRBJ1-2): DAMVIQNPRYQVTQFGKPVTLSCSQTLNHNVMYWYQQKSSQAPKLLFHYYDKDFNNEADTPDNFQSRRPNTSFCFLDIRSPGLGDTAMYLCATSRGGRGAGPNYGYTFGSGTRLTVV.

The chain has TRBV2 and TRBJ1-2; the D gene is possibly TRBD1 (6 bases). Trimming left V 4 bases short and J 4 bases short, with 10 bases between. This CDR3 spans 13 amino acids. Looked up from germline, CDR1 is SNHLY and CDR2 is FYNNEI. This CDR3 reads CASSGTAGYGYTF. For the CDR3, the DNA is TGTGCCAGCAGTGGGACAGCCGGCTATGGCTACACCTTC.

This chain's CDR3 is CASRDQGDQPQHF. Here the CDR3 DNA reads TGTGCCAGCAGAGATCAGGGGGACCAGCCCCAGCATTTT. This chain uses TRBV6-5 with TRBJ1-5; 7 bases are shared with TRBD1. CDR1 is MNHEY and CDR2 is SVGAGI in the germline V gene. Trimming at V came to 6 bases and at J to 7 bases, leaving 6 bases not matched to a gene. The CDR3 sequence is 13 residues long.

The rearrangement joins TRBV5-1 to TRBJ2-3, with 7 nucleotides matching TRBD2. J was trimmed by 4 bases and V by 0 bases; bases with no gene match: 8. The CDR3 has 16 residues. The germline V gene has CDR1 SGHRS and CDR2 YFSETQ. CDR3 residues: CASSLVRGRGADTQYF. The CDR3 DNA reads as TGCGCCAGCAGCTTGGTACGCGGACGGGGGGCAGATACGCAGTATTTT.

The chain employs TRBV6-5 and TRBJ1-1, with a possible D match to TRBD1 (6 bases). The CDR3 has 14 residues. Germline CDR1 reads MNHEY; CDR2 reads SVGAGI. V was cut by 4 bases and J by 7 bases, with 16 bases left in between. This chain's CDR3 is CASSWPGHALEAFF. The DNA of the CDR3 is TGTGCCAGCAGTTGGCCGGGACATGCGCTTGAAGCTTTCTTT.

The rearrangement uses TRBV10-3 and TRBJ2-5, with TRBD1 matching over 11 bases. Germline loops: CDR1 ENHRY, CDR2 SYGVKD. The V gene end was trimmed by 5 bases and the J gene end by 5 bases; junction bases not matched to a gene: 13. The CDR3 runs 17 residues. CDR3 residues: CAISPTTDRGLEETQYF. The CDR3 nucleotides read TGTGCCATCAGTCCTACCACGGACAGGGGGCTTGAGGAGACCCAGTACTTC.

V gene TRBV29-1 combines with J gene TRBJ2-2, with D possibly being TRBD1 (6 bases). CDR1 and CDR2 from the germline V gene are SQVTM and ANQGSEA. This CDR3 contains 15 residues. Trimming stripped 5 bases from V and 0 bases from J, with 13 bases between. In DNA form, the CDR3 reads TGCAGCGTTCAGTCGGACAGCCCGAACACCGGGGAGCTGTTTTTT. It translates to CSVQSDSPNTGELFF.

This chain joins TRBV5-1 and TRBJ1-1; 11 bases are shared with TRBD1. The length of the CDR3 is 17 residues. After removal of 2 bases from V and 0 bases from J, the junction contained 6 bases not matched to a gene. CDR1 is SGHRS and CDR2 is YFSETQ in the germline V gene. The CDR3 protein is CASSFGQGASMNTEAFF. Written as DNA, the CDR3 is TGCGCCAGCAGCTTCGGACAGGGGGCTTCCATGAACACTGAAGCTTTCTTT. Full variable domain (remainder filled in from reference TRBV5-1 and TRBJ1-1): KAGVTQTPRYLIKTRGQQVTLSCSPISGHRSVSWYQQTPGQGLQFLFEYFSETQRNKGNFPGRFSGRQFSNSRSEMNVSTLELGDSALYLCASSFGQGASMNTEAFFGQGTRLTVV.

The genes are TRBV2 and TRBJ1-1; no clear D gene. The CDR3 contains 13 residues. Germline CDR1 is SNHLY and CDR2 is FYNNEI. Trimming removed 4 bases at V and 10 bases at J, with 16 bases between. In DNA form, the CDR3 reads TGTGCCAGCAGTGGGACTTCTGTCCCGGCAGCTTTCTTT. It specifies CASSGTSVPAAFF.

The rearrangement links TRBV9 to TRBJ1-4; 9 bases are shared with TRBD1. Trimming at V came to 4 bases and at J to 5 bases, leaving 12 bases not matched to a gene. Germline-derived CDR1 and CDR2 are SGDLS and YYNGEE. The CDR3 sequence is 17 residues long. The CDR3 nucleotides read TGTGCCAGCAGCACTTCACAATCCGGGACAGGGAATGAAAAACTGTTTTTT. This gives the protein CASSTSQSGTGNEKLFF.

The chain links TRBV15 to TRBJ2-7; weak D call: TRBD1 (5 bases). This CDR3 contains 15 residues. V lost 3 bases to trimming and J lost 3 bases, with 15 bases between them. Germline assignment: CDR1 LNHNV and CDR2 YYDKDF (reference sequence). CDR3 residues: CATSSSLGAYYEQYF. CDR3 DNA sequence: TGTGCCACCAGCAGCTCCCTTGGGGCCTACTACGAGCAGTACTTC.

In this sample, this clone turned up once. The chain recombines TRBV30 with TRBJ1-2; TRBD1 might be the D (6 bases). Germline V lookup: CDR1 GTSNPN, CDR2 SVGIG (reference sequence). V was cut by 0 bases and J by 7 bases, with 12 bases left in between. The CDR3 is 13 residues long. Here the CDR3 DNA reads TGTGCCTGGAGTGTAGGGGGGGCGGGTGGCTACACCTTC. Translation: CAWSVGGAGGYTF.

V usage is TRBV6-5 and J usage is TRBJ1-5; D perhaps matches TRBD1 (6 bases). V was trimmed by 5 bases and J by 7 bases, leaving 12 bases between them. CDR1 is MNHEY, CDR2 SVGAGI, per germline. This CDR3 has 13 amino acids. The CDR3 DNA reads TGTGCCAGCAGTCCAACAGGGCGCCAGCCCCAGCATTTT. Amino acid sequence: CASSPTGRQPQHF.

This rearrangement joins TRBV12-5 to TRBJ1-6; maybe TRBD1 (5 bases). From germline, CDR1 is LGHNT and CDR2 FRNRAP. This CDR3 region has 18 residues. Deletions cut 0 bases from V and 6 bases from J, with 18 bases between. The CDR3 region has the DNA TGTGCTAGTGGTTTGGTGTTGACAGCCGATAGGGGTAATTCACCCCTCCACTTT. It encodes CASGLVLTADRGNSPLHF. The full variable domain, rest sourced from reference TRBV12-5 and TRBJ1-6, is DARVTQTPRHKVTEMGQEVTMRCQPILGHNTVFWYRQTMMQGLELLAYFRNRAPLDDSGMPKDRFSAEMPDATLATLKIQPSEPRDSAVYFCASGLVLTADRGNSPLHFGNGTRLTVT.

V and J are TRBV4-2 and TRBJ2-2; TRBD1 agrees at 9 bases. V was clipped by 4 bases and J by 3 bases; unmatched bases: 3. This CDR3 is 15 amino acids long. The germline gives CDR1 LGHNA, CDR2 YNFKEQ. This CDR3 is CASSPRDRDTGELFF. Written as DNA, the CDR3 is TGTGCCAGCAGCCCCCGGGACAGGGACACCGGGGAGCTGTTTTTT.

CDR3 in amino acids: CASSPPGTGYNEQFF. CDR3 DNA: TGCGCCAGCAGCCCGCCCGGGACAGGGTACAATGAGCAGTTCTTC. The chain combines TRBV5-1 with TRBJ2-1; 9 bases line up with TRBD1. The V gene end was trimmed by 4 bases and the J gene end by 4 bases; junction bases not matched to a gene: 6. The germline CDR1 and CDR2 sequences are SGHRS and YFSETQ. This CDR3 comprises 15 residues.

Points on this clone: Its ends do not fully match the called genes, so a read error is possible. The V and J genes are TRBV6-1 and TRBJ1-2; D is uncertain. The CDR3 is made up of 12 amino acids. Germline V lookup: CDR1 MNHNS, CDR2 SASEGT. In DNA, the CDR3 is TGTGCCAGCAGTGACGACATCTATGGCTGCACCTTC. Translated, it gives CASSDDIYGCTF.

The V call is TRBV27, the J call TRBJ1-5; D call uncertain. The CDR3 is made up of 16 amino acids. Per germline, CDR1 MNHEY and CDR2 SMNVEV (reference sequence). Trimming took off 3 bases at V and 0 bases at J, with 12 bases between the two ends. CDR3 sequence reads: CASSFLGVHSNQPQHF. In DNA form, the CDR3 reads TGTGCCAGCAGTTTTTTAGGAGTACATAGCAATCAGCCCCAGCATTTT.